A single T cell receptor (beta chain) is shown here with its context. These data are taken from a study of blood T cell repertoires in COVID-19. The overall study: Acute and convalescent COVID-19 samples came from the United States, Italy and Spain. T cells, B-cell-depleted T cells, or PBMCs provided the cDNA or gDNA that served as material.

The CDR3 sequence is 15 residues long. The germline CDR1 and CDR2 sequences are SGHRS and YFSETQ. V lost 5 bases and J 1 base, leaving 14 bases between the germline ends. Authors' analysis steps: Amplification from reference gene primers served as the basis for estimated nucleated cell counts. Clones were read by immunoSEQ multiplex PCR, and TCRdb kept only the in-frame ones, dropping some. D and trimming come from the DNA, and the V and J calls and clone size come from that table. The sample includes some 64,000 clones, more than 75% of them seen just once. The rearrangement links TRBV5-1 to TRBJ2-3; no firm D call. This TCR derives from a man aged 60-69 years with COVID-19, enrolled during active disease. The sequenced sample was peripheral blood. CDR3 amino acids: CASRPYPAGTDTQYF. In nucleotides, the CDR3 is TGCGCCAGCAGACCATACCCCGCGGGCACAGATACGCAGTATTTT.